These 18 T cell receptor beta chains were sequenced from one sample in a study of T cell responses to AZD1222 COVID-19 vaccine. Repertoires were generated with immunoSEQ multiplex PCR, while TCRdb's copy carries only in-frame clones and drops some. The sample shows 100,000 to 150,000 clones, about 82% of them seen only once. Source: peripheral blood, taken on day 0 of AZD1222 vaccination. The receptors come from an adult in good health.

The rearrangement uses TRBV5-1 and TRBJ1-1; 12 positions match TRBD1. Germline CDR1 and CDR2: SGHRS and YFSETQ. Germline trimming cut 5 bases from V and 6 bases from J; bases unmatched to any gene: 2. The CDR3 runs 13 residues. The CDR3 region has the DNA TGCGCCAGCAGTAGGGACAGGGGGCCTGAAGCTTTCTTT. Residues: CASSRDRGPEAFF.

This sequence joins TRBV6-5 and TRBJ1-5, with 7 bases fitting TRBD1. The CDR3 length is 15 residues. Germline CDR1 and CDR2: MNHEY and SVGAGI. J lost 0 bases, V lost 6 bases, and 5 bases had no gene match. CDR3 in DNA: TGTGCCAGCAGCCCGACAGGGTATAGCAATCAGCCCCAGCATTTT. Encoded protein: CASSPTGYSNQPQHF.

The chain joins TRBV7-9 to TRBJ1-6; tentative D call: TRBD1 (6 bases). Trimming took 0 bases from V and 4 from J, leaving 13 bases between them. The CDR3 is made up of 17 amino acids. The germline CDR1 and CDR2 sequences are SEHNR and FQNEAQ (reference sequence). The CDR3 sequence: CASSLAGGGEYNSPLHF. For the CDR3, the DNA is TGTGCCAGCAGCTTAGCAGGTGGGGGCGAATATAATTCACCCCTCCACTTT.

V usage is TRBV7-8 and J usage is TRBJ1-6, with unresolved D. V lost 5 bases and J 11 bases, leaving 10 bases between the germline ends. The CDR3 spans 12 residues. Looked up from germline, CDR1 is SGHVS and CDR2 is FQNEAQ. The CDR3 DNA reads as TGTGCCAGCAGCCCCGGCGCGCCACCCCTCCACTTT. It encodes CASSPGAPPLHF. The variable domain in full, with the rest retrieved from reference TRBV7-8 and TRBJ1-6, is GAGVSQSPRYKVAKRGQDVALRCDPISGHVSLFWYQQALGQGPEFLTYFQNEAQLDKSGLPSDRFFAERPEGSVSTLKIQRTQQEDSAVYLCASSPGAPPLHFGNGTRLTVT.

This clone was counted a few times. This chain uses TRBV7-9 with TRBJ2-7, with 8 bases identical to TRBD2. The germline V gene encodes CDR1 SEHNR and CDR2 FQNEAQ (reference sequence). The CDR3 totals 15 residues. The J segment lost 3 bases and the V segment lost 3 bases, leaving 7 bases of the junction unmatched. CDR3 region: CASSFKSGGNYEQYF. In DNA form, the CDR3 reads TGTGCCAGCAGCTTTAAAAGCGGGGGCAACTACGAGCAGTACTTC.

The chain couples TRBV2 to TRBJ1-1; D not certain. The CDR3 runs to 14 residues. Trimming took off 2 bases at V and 3 bases at J, with 10 bases between the two ends. CDR1 and CDR2 from the germline V gene are SNHLY and FYNNEI. Here the CDR3 reads CASSELTRDTEAFF. The CDR3 DNA reads as TGTGCCAGCAGTGAATTGACGAGGGACACTGAAGCTTTCTTT.

The chain couples TRBV6-2 or TRBV6-3 to TRBJ1-6; 7 nucleotides align to TRBD1. This CDR3 is 16 amino acids long. Germline V CDR1 and CDR2: MNHEY, SVGEGT. V lost 6 bases and J lost 6; bases outside the gene matches: 11. The CDR3 region is CASSDRARVGNSPLHF. For the CDR3, the DNA is TGTGCCAGCAGCGACAGGGCCAGGGTTGGTAATTCACCCCTCCACTTT.

The genes are TRBV6-5 and TRBJ1-1; weak D call: TRBD1 (5 bases). V lost 6 bases and J lost 5, with 19 bases in between. This CDR3 is 15 amino acids long. Germline V gene sequence: CDR1 MNHEY, CDR2 SVGAGI. CDR3 bases: TGTGCCAGCAGCTTCTCCAGGGAAATTGGGACTGAAGCTTTCTTT. Protein product: CASSFSREIGTEAFF.

This rearrangement joins TRBV2 to TRBJ1-2; no firm D call. Germline loops: CDR1 SNHLY, CDR2 FYNNEI. This CDR3 is 15 amino acids long. Trimming took 4 bases from V and 1 from J, leaving 13 bases between them. CDR3 bases: TGTGCCAGCAGTGGTAGGGTCGCCGTTAACTATGGCTACACCTTC. It is translated as CASSGRVAVNYGYTF.

Remarks on this clone: Sequence at one end of the junction differs from germline and may be a read error. Written as DNA, the CDR3 is TGTGCCAGCAGTTTAGACAGGGACGGCATTCAGTACTTC. Translated: CASSLDRDGIQYF. This chain connects TRBV7-9 to TRBJ2-4, with 7 bases that match TRBD1. The CDR3 sequence is 13 residues long. Germline values: CDR1 SEHNR, CDR2 FQNEAQ (reference sequence).

The J gene is TRBJ1-2, the V gene TRBV10-3; D is unclear. V lost 0 bases to trimming and J lost 3 bases, with 8 bases between them. Germline V lookup: CDR1 ENHRY, CDR2 SYGVKD. This CDR3 has 14 amino acids. The CDR3 nucleotides are TGTGCCATCAGTGAGTCGATGGGATACTATGGCTACACCTTC. It translates to CAISESMGYYGYTF.

There are a few counts of this clone. The chain is built from TRBV10-1 and TRBJ2-2, with D possibly being TRBD1 (5 bases). V was pared by 2 bases and J by 1 base, with 11 bases between. Per germline, CDR1 WNHNN and CDR2 SYGVQD (reference sequence). The CDR3 length is 16 residues. The chain's CDR3 is CASSERARVNTGELFF. CDR3 coding DNA: TGCGCCAGCAGTGAGAGGGCCAGGGTGAACACCGGGGAGCTGTTTTTT.

This chain's CDR3 is CASSRPPYEQYF. As DNA, the CDR3 is TGTGCCAGCAGCCGTCCCCCCTACGAGCAGTACTTC. The chain has TRBV12-3 or TRBV12-4 and TRBJ2-7; the D is unclear. Between the trimmed V and J ends, which lost 6 bases and 2 bases, there was a span of 8 bases. The CDR3 spans 12 residues.

The rearrangement joins TRBV6-4 to TRBJ2-2; D ambiguous. The V and J ends lost 4 bases and 2 bases respectively, with 8 bases between them. The CDR3 runs to 14 residues. The germline gives CDR1 MRHNA, CDR2 SNTAGT. The CDR3 DNA is TGTGCCAGCAGTGCGTCAACAAACACCGGGGAGCTGTTTTTT. The encoded protein is CASSASTNTGELFF.

By its share, this clone is large. The V and J genes are TRBV19 and TRBJ2-1; weak D call: TRBD2 (5 bases). From germline, CDR1 is LNHDA and CDR2 SQIVND (reference sequence). V was trimmed by 4 bases and J by 7 bases, leaving 20 bases between them. The CDR3 has 16 amino acids. The CDR3 DNA reads as TGTGCCAGTAGTAGATTACTTGAGCGGTTAGGGAATGAGCAGTTCTTC. Amino acid sequence: CASSRLLERLGNEQFF. The variable domain in full, with the rest retrieved from reference TRBV19 and TRBJ2-1, is DGGITQSPKYLFRKEGQNVTLSCEQNLNHDAMYWYRQDPGQGLRLIYYSQIVNDFQKGDIAEGYSVSREKKESFPLTVTSAQKNPTAFYLCASSRLLERLGNEQFFGPGTRLTVL.

The chain recombines TRBV7-6 with TRBJ2-7; D tentatively reads TRBD1 or TRBD2 (5 bases each). CDR3 length: 15 amino acids. With 5 bases removed from V and 5 bases from J, the gap between germline ends came to 19 bases. The V gene's germline CDR1 is SGHVS and CDR2 FNYEAQ. The CDR3 DNA reads as TGTGCCAGCAGCCCCCTGGGAGTCAGGGTTGACGAGCAGTACTTC. This translates into CASSPLGVRVDEQYF.

There are a few counts of this clone. This chain's CDR3 is CASGLAGIEDTEAFF. The DNA for the CDR3 is TGTGCTAGTGGTTTGGCAGGGATAGAGGACACTGAAGCTTTCTTT. The V call is TRBV12-5, the J call TRBJ1-1; weak D call: TRBD1 (5 bases). The germline V gene has CDR1 LGHNT and CDR2 FRNRAP. The CDR3 runs 15 residues. Deletions cut 1 base from V and 3 bases from J, with 12 bases between.

The chain couples TRBV28 to TRBJ2-5, with D possibly matching TRBD2 (6 bases). CDR3 length: 14 amino acids. Germline CDR1 reads MDHEN; CDR2 reads SYDVKM. V lost 9 bases, J lost 2 bases, and 16 bases lay in between. The CDR3 sequence is CASASSGVQETQYF. CDR3 bases: TGTGCCAGTGCCTCCTCGGGGGTTCAAGAGACCCAGTACTTC.